The TCR beta chain described here comes from a study of regulatory T cells in long-lasting Graves disease. Study-wide results and caveats: Compared with new cases, persistent Graves' patients showed reduced TCR diversity. Patients with persistent disease showed a bias toward TRBV28, TRBJ1-2 and TRBJ2-5.

This clonotype was observed many times. The antigen remains undetermined. CDR1 and CDR2 (germline): MNHEY, SMNVEV (reference sequence). V shed 4 bases and J shed 7 bases, with 11 bases lying between them. This CDR3 comprises 12 residues. Time point meaning: newly diagnosed GD, antithyroid drugs for less than 3 months. The TCR library was made from RNA extracted from PBMCs. With EDTA tubes as the receptacles, around 10 milliliters of peripheral blood were drawn. In building TCR beta libraries, iRepertoire HTBI primers were used together with Arm-PCR of CDR3 regions. From the multiplex PCR reads, TCRdb called clonotypes with MiXCR, one entry per CDR3 protein. The profile shows about 440,000 distinct CDR3 sequences, 14% to 15% of them singletons. These data were also reused for a study on T cells in Graves' hyperthyroidism and ophthalmopathy. This second report adds: Thyroid ultrasound and orbital computed tomography, with clinical symptoms and serum thyroxine and TRAb, informed diagnoses.

Sequenced here: peripheral blood mononuclear cells (PBMCs), sampled at new diagnosis, from a patient treated with antithyroid drugs. The origin of this receptor is a woman between 25 and 40 years old with Graves disease. The chain has TRBV27 and TRBJ2-7, with D uncertain. The CDR3 DNA is TGTGCCAGCAGTTCCACGCCCGGGGAGCAGTACTTC. It yields the protein CASSSTPGEQYF.